Following are 32 T cell receptor beta chains from one sample sequenced in a study of response to subunit inactivated influenza vaccine. One entry per CDR3 protein, called by TCRdb with MiXCR from the RT-PCR reads. The repertoire holds 650,000 to 850,000 distinct CDR3 sequences, over 11% seen once, with 6.5% to 8.5% in the top ten. The source was PBMCs from blood, collected approximately 15 days before vaccination. The receptor set was obtained from a man aged 50 to 60 who received an inactivated influenza vaccine.

The chain carries TRBV28 and TRBJ1-5; D is ambiguous. This CDR3 comprises 15 residues. Germline values: CDR1 MDHEN, CDR2 SYDVKM. The V and J ends lost 6 bases and 4 bases respectively, with 16 bases between them. CDR3 in DNA: TGTGCCAGCAGCCTGCCCGGGGTAGAAAATCAGCCCCAGCATTTT. Translation: CASSLPGVENQPQHF.

This clonotype was observed a few times. V usage is TRBV29-1 and J usage is TRBJ2-5; no definite D call. With 3 bases removed from V and 4 bases from J, the gap between germline ends came to 12 bases. Germline V gene data show CDR1 as SQVTM and CDR2 as ANQGSEA. The CDR3 has 13 residues. This CDR3 reads CSVDEAGRETQYF. CDR3 DNA sequence: TGCAGCGTTGACGAAGCTGGTCGAGAGACCCAGTACTTC.

This rearrangement joins TRBV28 to TRBJ2-7, with D perhaps matching TRBD1 (7 bases). Germline V lookup: CDR1 MDHEN, CDR2 SYDVKM. Trimming shortened V by 8 bases and J by 4 bases, and 9 bases separated the two germline ends. The CDR3 totals 11 residues. CDR3: CASQGGYEQYF. The CDR3 DNA reads as TGTGCCAGCCAGGGGGGTTACGAGCAGTACTTC.

The chain uses TRBV2 and TRBJ1-2; no clear D gene. The CDR3 loop spans 14 amino acids. Germline V lookup: CDR1 SNHLY, CDR2 FYNNEI. Trimming left V 4 bases short and J 5 bases short, with 14 bases between. The CDR3 nucleotides read TGTGCCAGCAGTGGGGAGGGATCTTCGTATGGCTACACCTTC. This codes for CASSGEGSSYGYTF.

This clonotype has more than one count but fewer than ten. The chain has TRBV11-2 and TRBJ2-5; 7 nucleotides agree with TRBD1. Germline V gives CDR1 SGHAT, CDR2 FQNNGV. With 4 bases clipped from V and 4 bases from J, the junction kept 9 bases outside the gene matches. The CDR3 contains 15 residues. CDR3 nucleotides: TGTGCCAGCAGCTCGCTGAGGGGACAGAGAGAGACCCAGTACTTC. It is translated as CASSSLRGQRETQYF.

The chain is built from TRBV6-5 and TRBJ2-1; a possible D gene is TRBD2 (6 bases). This CDR3 is built from 16 residues. With 2 bases removed from V and 0 bases from J, the gap between germline ends came to 11 bases. CDR1 is MNHEY, CDR2 SVGAGI, per germline. This CDR3 is CASSYQSSVSYNEQFF. CDR3 DNA sequence: TGTGCCAGCAGTTACCAATCTAGCGTCTCCTACAATGAGCAGTTCTTC.

This clonotype came up a few times. The V gene is TRBV29-1, the J gene TRBJ2-7; a weak D match, TRBD2 (5 bases). Trimming took off 4 bases at V and 9 bases at J, with 13 bases between the two ends. This CDR3 is 11 amino acids long. CDR1 and CDR2 (germline): SQVTM, ANQGSEA. Written as DNA, the CDR3 is TGCAGCGTTGGAGGGTCGGGCGTGCAGTACTTC. The encoded protein is CSVGGSGVQYF.

This clonotype has just a few counts. The DNA of the CDR3 is TGTGCCAGCAGCAAGGGACTAGCGGGAGTACGGGAGCAGTACTTC. This sequence encodes CASSKGLAGVREQYF. This chain uses TRBV4-2 with TRBJ2-7, with 14 nucleotides matching TRBD2. Unmatched junction bases numbered 7, after V lost 5 bases and J lost 7 bases. CDR1 and CDR2 from the germline V gene are LGHNA and YNFKEQ. There are 15 residues in the CDR3.

This clonotype was seen once. The gene calls are TRBV18 and TRBJ2-5; 10 positions agree with TRBD2. Germline V gene sequence: CDR1 KGHSH, CDR2 LQKENI. Germline trimming cut 2 bases from V and 12 bases from J; bases unmatched to any gene: 6. There are 13 residues in the CDR3. The CDR3 protein is CASSPSGLAEEYF. The CDR3 nucleotides are TGTGCCAGCTCACCAAGCGGACTAGCGGAAGAGTACTTC.

The chain recombines TRBV11-2 with TRBJ2-7; the match to TRBD2 covers 14 bases. J lost 1 base, V lost 6 bases, and 5 bases had no gene match. Germline V gene data show CDR1 as SGHAT and CDR2 as FQNNGV. This CDR3 has 16 residues. The CDR3 is CASRAGTSGSSYEQYF. CDR3 DNA: TGTGCCAGCAGAGCCGGGACTAGCGGGAGTTCCTACGAGCAGTACTTC.

In this sample, this clonotype turned up many times. This rearrangement joins TRBV12-3 or TRBV12-4 to TRBJ2-7; 8 bases are a match to TRBD2. Losses at the gene ends were 2 bases for V and 6 bases for J; bases not matched to a gene: 0. CDR3 length: 12 residues. Written as DNA, the CDR3 is TGTGCCAGCAGTTTACGGGGGGGCGAGCAGTACTTC. Protein product: CASSLRGGEQYF.

V is TRBV7-2 and J is TRBJ2-7; D gene unclear. Germline lookup yields CDR1 SGHTA and CDR2 FQGNSA. This CDR3 spans 12 amino acids. Between the trimmed V and J ends, which lost 5 bases and 12 bases, there was a span of 17 bases. The CDR3 reads CASSHGPYPPYF. In nucleotides, the CDR3 is TGTGCCAGCAGCCACGGCCCGTATCCCCCGTACTTC.

This clonotype was recorded at least ten times. The gene calls are TRBV20-1 and TRBJ1-1; possibly TRBD1 for D (5 bases). V lost 2 bases and J 1 base, leaving 17 bases between the germline ends. The CDR3 runs 16 residues. Germline CDR1 is DFQATT and CDR2 is SNEGSKA (reference sequence). CDR3 sequence: CSARMDIYTPNTEAFF. The CDR3 DNA reads as TGCAGTGCTAGAATGGACATTTATACTCCGAACACTGAAGCTTTCTTT.

This chain uses TRBV19 with TRBJ1-1, with D unclear. Trimming shortened V by 1 base and J by 0 bases, and 12 bases separated the two germline ends. The germline gives CDR1 LNHDA, CDR2 SQIVND (reference sequence). The CDR3 contains 16 residues. CDR3 region: CASSIAAGRLNTEAFF. The DNA of the CDR3 is TGTGCCAGTAGTATAGCTGCGGGGAGACTGAACACTGAAGCTTTCTTT.

The sample holds a few counts of this clonotype. The chain is built from TRBV6-1 and TRBJ1-3, with a tentative D call TRBD1 (5 bases). V dropped 7 bases and J dropped 3 bases, with 13 bases sitting between them. The CDR3 is 14 amino acids. Germline V gene sequence: CDR1 MNHNS, CDR2 SASEGT. DNA of the CDR3: TGTGCCAGCATAGGGACCCAAGGTGGAAACACCATATATTTT. Protein product: CASIGTQGGNTIYF.

V usage is TRBV7-9 and J usage is TRBJ1-1; D gene uncertain. This CDR3 has 13 amino acids. The V end lost 9 bases, the J end lost 1 base, and 12 bases lay between the germline ends. CDR1 and CDR2 from the germline V gene are SEHNR and FQNEAQ (reference sequence). The CDR3 is CASVNLPNTEAFF. The CDR3 region has the DNA TGTGCCAGTGTCAATCTGCCGAACACTGAAGCTTTCTTT.

J is TRBJ2-3 and V is TRBV5-1; a weak D match, TRBD1 (5 bases). This CDR3 has 14 residues. CDR1 is SGHRS and CDR2 is YFSETQ in the germline V gene. Trimming shortened V by 5 bases and J by 7 bases, and 17 bases separated the two germline ends. The CDR3 loop reads CASRPPSGAYTQYF. CDR3 nucleotide sequence: TGCGCCAGCAGGCCTCCTAGTGGGGCGTATACGCAGTATTTT.

This clonotype was observed a handful of times. The chain links TRBV5-1 to TRBJ2-5; tentatively, D is TRBD1 or TRBD2 (6 bases each). This CDR3 is 15 amino acids long. Deletions cut 6 bases from V and 4 bases from J, with 19 bases between. Germline CDR1 is SGHRS and CDR2 is YFSETQ. CDR3 protein: CASTSSGGRGETQYF. The DNA for the CDR3 is TGCGCCAGCACCAGCTCCGGGGGCAGGGGAGAGACCCAGTACTTC. Drawing the rest from reference TRBV5-1 and TRBJ2-5, the complete variable domain is KAGVTQTPRYLIKTRGQQVTLSCSPISGHRSVSWYQQTPGQGLQFLFEYFSETQRNKGNFPGRFSGRQFSNSRSEMNVSTLELGDSALYLCASTSSGGRGETQYFGPGTRLLVL.

In this sample, this clonotype turned up a few times. This may be a read error: a much more frequent sequence differs by one nucleotide. The chain recombines TRBV7-9 with TRBJ2-1, with D possibly matching TRBD1 (6 bases). CDR1 and CDR2 from the germline V gene are SEHNR and FQNEAQ (reference sequence). The CDR3 has 12 amino acids. CDR3 bases: TGTGCCAGCGGCTTAGGGGGTGGGGAGCAGTTCTTC. This encodes CASGLGGGEQFF.

The chain employs TRBV20-1 and TRBJ2-3; tentative D call: TRBD2 (6 bases). The germline V gene has CDR1 DFQATT and CDR2 SNEGSKA (reference sequence). The CDR3 is 14 residues long. Trimming took off 5 bases at V and 0 bases at J, with 12 bases between the two ends. In DNA, the CDR3 is TGCAGTGCTGCCGTTGGGACTAGCACAGATACGCAGTATTTT. Translation: CSAAVGTSTDTQYF.

Many counts were recorded for this clonotype. The chain is built from TRBV6-1 and TRBJ1-4, with D possibly being TRBD1 (6 bases). This CDR3 has 16 residues. Germline V gene sequence: CDR1 MNHNS, CDR2 SASEGT. V lost 9 bases to trimming and J lost 5 bases, with 22 bases between them. CDR3 bases: TGTGCCAGTCGCCACACAACAGGGAGGGCAAATGAAAAACTGTTTTTT. Amino acid sequence: CASRHTTGRANEKLFF.

The gene calls are TRBV29-1 and TRBJ2-7, with D hard to call. Trimming shortened V by 0 bases and J by 3 bases, and 12 bases separated the two germline ends. The CDR3 is 14 amino acids. The germline CDR1 and CDR2 sequences are SQVTM and ANQGSEA. Here the CDR3 DNA reads TGCAGCGTTGAAGATCTGGACGGAATCTACGAGCAGTACTTC. This encodes CSVEDLDGIYEQYF.

This chain uses TRBV4-2 with TRBJ2-1; D possibly corresponds to TRBD2 (6 bases). There are 16 residues in the CDR3. The germline CDR1 and CDR2 sequences are LGHNA and YNFKEQ. V was pared by 4 bases and J by 5 bases, with 18 bases between. The CDR3 region has the DNA TGTGCCAGCAGCCGCCTTTTCGGGAGCCCTAACAATGAGCAGTTCTTC. This sequence encodes CASSRLFGSPNNEQFF.

The chain is built from TRBV7-2 and TRBJ2-3, with D perhaps assigned TRBD1 or TRBD2 (5 bases each). From germline, CDR1 is SGHTA and CDR2 FQGNSA. The CDR3 contains 12 residues. V lost 7 bases and J lost 7, with 12 bases in between. The CDR3 loop is CASTGAGYTQYF. The CDR3 nucleotides read TGTGCCAGCACCGGGGCCGGGTATACGCAGTATTTT.

This chain links TRBV12-3 or TRBV12-4 with TRBJ2-3, with a tentative D call TRBD2 (7 bases). Trimming took off 5 bases at V and 5 bases at J, with 14 bases between the two ends. The CDR3 covers 14 residues. CDR3: CASSHGGRLDTQYF. DNA for the CDR3: TGTGCCAGCAGTCACGGGGGGCGACTAGATACGCAGTATTTT.

The gene calls are TRBV12-3 or TRBV12-4 and TRBJ2-7; 7 bases are a match to TRBD2. V was clipped by 6 bases and J by 0 bases; unmatched bases: 8. CDR3 size: 15 residues. The CDR3 region has the DNA TGTGCCAGCAGAGCGGGACTTCGGAGCTCCTACGAGCAGTACTTC. As protein: CASRAGLRSSYEQYF.

This clonotype showed up just a few times. V is TRBV4-2 and J is TRBJ2-5, with TRBD2 matching over 16 bases. The germline V gene encodes CDR1 LGHNA and CDR2 YNFKEQ. V dropped 5 bases and J dropped 4; count of bases not matched to a gene: 4. This CDR3 is 16 amino acids long. CDR3 sequence (DNA): TGTGCCAGCAGCACCGGGACTAGCGGGGGGGCAGAGACCCAGTACTTC. Residues: CASSTGTSGGAETQYF.

V usage is TRBV14 and J usage is TRBJ1-1; 9 bases fit TRBD1. Germline loops: CDR1 SGHDN, CDR2 FVKESK. This CDR3 is 17 amino acids long. J gave up 4 bases and V 3 bases, and 12 bases lay outside the gene matches. This chain's CDR3 is CASSHGRDRVFGTEAFF. As DNA, the CDR3 is TGTGCCAGCAGCCATGGCCGGGACAGGGTATTTGGCACTGAAGCTTTCTTT. Drawing the rest from reference TRBV14 and TRBJ1-1, the complete variable domain is EAGVTQFPSHSVIEKGQTVTLRCDPISGHDNLYWYRRVMGKEIKFLLHFVKESKQDESGMPNNRFLAERTGGTYSTLKVQPAELEDSGVYFCASSHGRDRVFGTEAFFGQGTRLTVV.

This clonotype was found a few times. The chain couples TRBV20-1 to TRBJ1-1; D remains ambiguous. Deletions cut 4 bases from V and 5 bases from J, with 8 bases between. The CDR3 extends over 11 amino acids. Germline lookup yields CDR1 DFQATT and CDR2 SNEGSKA (reference sequence). This CDR3 reads CSAIRETEAFF. The CDR3 DNA reads TGCAGTGCTATTAGGGAGACTGAAGCTTTCTTT.

This clonotype has a count of ten or more. This chain connects TRBV29-1 to TRBJ2-1; perhaps D is TRBD1 or TRBD2 (5 bases each). The V end lost 5 bases, the J end lost 2 bases, and 10 bases lay between the germline ends. Germline CDR1 reads SQVTM; CDR2 reads ANQGSEA. CDR3 length equals 13 residues. The CDR3 coding sequence is TGCAGCGTTACCGGGACGACCTACAATGAGCAGTTCTTC. Residues: CSVTGTTYNEQFF.

This clonotype was detected only a few times. The chain carries TRBV7-2 and TRBJ2-3; the D gene is possibly TRBD2 (5 bases). The germline V gene has CDR1 SGHTA and CDR2 FQGNSA. The CDR3 contains 15 residues. V was trimmed by 7 bases and J by 6 bases, leaving 20 bases between them. The CDR3 sequence is CASTNLDWTRDTQYF. The CDR3, as DNA: TGTGCCAGCACCAACCTGGACTGGACCCGGGATACGCAGTATTTT.

This clonotype was counted ten times or more. This chain joins TRBV6-1 and TRBJ2-7, with TRBD1 matching over 7 bases. The CDR3 has 13 amino acids. V was pared by 5 bases and J by 2 bases, with 3 bases of the junction left unmatched. The germline gives CDR1 MNHNS, CDR2 SASEGT. The CDR3 loop reads CASSTGAPYEQYF. The DNA for the CDR3 is TGTGCCAGCAGTACAGGGGCCCCCTACGAGCAGTACTTC.